Listed below are T cell receptor beta chains from one sample, sequenced in a study of blood T cell repertoires in COVID-19. The data were produced by immunoSEQ multiplex PCR, yet TCRdb's version contains in-frame clones alone and is incomplete. The sample lists some 300,000 clones, more than 75% occurring once. The source material was PBMCs or T cells enriched from blood (not recorded which). These receptors came from a woman in her twenties or thirties who had recovered from COVID-19. CDR3s include the opening cysteine and the closing phenylalanine or tryptophan. A D gene is named only where the DNA matches it firmly. Clone size appears in some rows only: once, few, many, or a class for an expanded clone.

clone size	D gene	CDR3 length	V gene	J gene	CDR3 DNA	CDR3 protein
once	TRBD1	15	TRBV2	TRBJ2-7	TGTGCCAGCAGTAAAGACAGGGTGAACAGCTACGAGCAGTACTTC	CASSKDRVNSYEQYF
NA	TRBD2	16	TRBV24-1	TRBJ2-5	TGTGCCACCAGTGATGCGGGACTAGCGGACCAAGAGACCCAGTACTTC	CATSDAGLADQETQYF
once	TRBD1	16	TRBV19	TRBJ2-5	TGTGCCAGTAGTATAGTGGGAGGCAGGGGGCTGGAGACCCAGTACTTC	CASSIVGGRGLETQYF
few	NA	15	TRBV28	TRBJ1-1	TGTGCCAGCAGTTTTCAACTCGGGATGAACACTGAAGCTTTCTTT	CASSFQLGMNTEAFF
NA	NA	17	TRBV21-1	TRBJ1-4	TGTGCCACCCGAAGTTGGGACAGGGGGCTAGTTGGTGAAAAACTGTTTTTT	CATRSWDRGLVGEKLFF
NA	TRBD1	15	TRBV5-1	TRBJ2-5	TGCGCCAGCAGCTTGACGCCCAGGGGGCGAGAGACCCAGTACTTC	CASSLTPRGRETQYF
NA	TRBD1	17	TRBV6-2/TRBV6-3	TRBJ1-5	TGTGCCAGCAGTTCCGGGACAGGATGGTATAGCAATCAGCCCCAGCATTTT	CASSSGTGWYSNQPQHF
NA	NA	14	TRBV24-1	TRBJ1-5	TGTGCCACCAGTGATACTTATAGCAATCAGCCCCAGCATTTT	CATSDTYSNQPQHF
NA	TRBD1	15	TRBV5-1	TRBJ1-2	TGCGCCAGCAGCCCCCCGACAGGGGAAGGAGGCGGCTACACCTTC	CASSPPTGEGGGYTF
NA	NA	12	TRBV20-1	TRBJ1-2	TGCAGTGCTAGTTCGGGGGTTTCTGGCTACACCTTC	CSASSGVSGYTF
once	TRBD1	13	TRBV12-3/TRBV12-4	TRBJ2-7	TGTGCCAGCACCCCAAGGGGGCCCTACGAGCAGTACTTC	CASTPRGPYEQYF
NA	NA	15	TRBV5-1	TRBJ2-3	TGCGCCAGCAGCCCGACAGGGAGGTACACAGATACGCAGTATTTT	CASSPTGRYTDTQYF
NA	TRBD1	16	TRBV7-2	TRBJ2-2	TGTGCCAGCAGCCCGCGCCGGACAGGGATCACCGGGGAGCTGTTTTTT	CASSPRRTGITGELFF
NA	TRBD1	13	TRBV7-2	TRBJ1-5	TGTGCCAGCACAGGGGGGAGCAATCAGCCCCAGCATTTT	CASTGGSNQPQHF
NA	NA	15	TRBV6-1	TRBJ1-5	TGTGCCAGCAGTGAAGCGCGGAGGGGCAATCAGCCCCAGCATTTT	CASSEARRGNQPQHF
NA	NA	16	TRBV10-2	TRBJ1-2	TGCGCCAGCAGGCCCACAGAGTCCTCTTTGCACTATGGCTACACCTTC	CASRPTESSLHYGYTF
NA	NA	16	TRBV11-2	TRBJ1-4	TGTGCCAGCAGCTCCCACAGGGAGCGAATCGGTGAAAAACTGTTTTTT	CASSSHRERIGEKLFF
once	NA	16	TRBV30	TRBJ2-2	TGTGCCTGGAGCTCGTCCCGGGGTTCGAACACCGGGGAGCTGTTTTTT	CAWSSSRGSNTGELFF
NA	NA	13	TRBV19	TRBJ1-5	TGTGCCAGTAGTATAAGGGAGAATCAGCCCCAGCATTTT	CASSIRENQPQHF
NA	NA	12	TRBV28	TRBJ1-1	TGTGCCAGCAGCGACTTACAGGGTGAAGCTTTCTTT	CASSDLQGEAFF
once	NA	14	TRBV30	TRBJ2-7	TGTGCCTGGACCGCTCTCGACAGACCCTACGAGCAGTACTTC	CAWTALDRPYEQYF
NA	NA	16	TRBV2	TRBJ1-6	TGTGCCAGCACCGCCTTTGACAGAAGCTATAATTCACCCCTCCACTTT	CASTAFDRSYNSPLHF
few	NA	13	TRBV19	TRBJ1-1	TGTGCCAGTAGTACCCGACGGAGCACTGAAGCTTTCTTT	CASSTRRSTEAFF
NA	TRBD1	14	TRBV28	TRBJ2-7	TGTGCCAGCAGTCTCCGGGACAGGGCCGGAGAGCAGTACTTC	CASSLRDRAGEQYF
NA	NA	16	TRBV6-5	TRBJ1-6	TGTGCCAGCAGTTATGGTAGCGATATTATTAATTCACCCCTCCACTTT	CASSYGSDIINSPLHF
NA	NA	14	TRBV28	TRBJ1-2	TGTGCCAGCAGTTTATCTCTAGTTAACTATGGCTACACCTTC	CASSLSLVNYGYTF
NA	TRBD1	19	TRBV12-5	TRBJ1-2	TGTGCTAGTGGTTTGCGGACAGGGTTGAATCGCCAACTAAATTATGGCTACACCTTC	CASGLRTGLNRQLNYGYTF
few	NA	17	TRBV28	TRBJ2-1	TGTGCCAGCAGGGGGGCGGAGCCTACGAGCTCCTACAATGAGCAGTTCTTC	CASRGAEPTSSYNEQFF
NA	TRBD1	15	TRBV3-1/TRBV3-2	TRBJ1-2	TGTGCCAGCAGCCTCGGGACAGGGGGCGTACATGGCTACACCTTC	CASSLGTGGVHGYTF
NA	TRBD1	15	TRBV18	TRBJ1-5	TGTGCCAGCTCACCGACAGGGGGTCGGGATCAGCCCCAGCATTTT	CASSPTGGRDQPQHF
NA	NA	12	TRBV27	TRBJ1-2	TGTGCCAGCAGTGCGATTAACTATGGCTACACCTTC	CASSAINYGYTF
NA	TRBD1	14	TRBV15	TRBJ1-2	TGTGCCACCAGCCCGGCAGGGGGCCTGTATGGCTACACCTTC	CATSPAGGLYGYTF
once	TRBD2	17	TRBV24-1	TRBJ2-5	TGTGCCACCAGTGATTTGATATCTAGCGGGGACCAAGAGACCCAGTACTTC	CATSDLISSGDQETQYF
few	NA	15	TRBV5-6	TRBJ1-2	TGTGCCAGCAGCTCTACGGACGACAGGATCCATGGCTACACCTTC	CASSSTDDRIHGYTF
NA	NA	12	TRBV14	TRBJ2-7	TGTGCCAGCAGCCAAACTGACAGAGAGCAGTACTTC	CASSQTDREQYF
NA	NA	15	TRBV11-2	TRBJ1-3	TGTGCCAGCAGCTTAGGGCTCATCTCTGGAAACACCATATATTTT	CASSLGLISGNTIYF
NA	NA	15	TRBV3-1/TRBV3-2	TRBJ2-1	TGTGCCAGCAGGTTCGACGGGAGCTCCTACAATGAGCAGTTCTTC	CASRFDGSSYNEQFF
NA	TRBD1	15	TRBV4-1	TRBJ1-1	TGCGCCAGCAGCCGCCGGGACAGGATGAACACTGAAGCTTTCTTT	CASSRRDRMNTEAFF
NA	TRBD1	15	TRBV7-9	TRBJ2-1	TGTGCCAGCAGCTCAGAGGGACAGGGAGTGGATGAGCAGTTCTTC	CASSSEGQGVDEQFF
NA	TRBD2	15	TRBV15	TRBJ2-5	TGTGCCACCACCCTTGAGCGGGGGACGCAAGAGACCCAGTACTTC	CATTLERGTQETQYF
NA	TRBD1	14	TRBV28	TRBJ2-3	TGTGCCAGCAGTTCCACCCAAGGGGGCGAGACGCAGTATTTT	CASSSTQGGETQYF
NA	TRBD1	19	TRBV5-6	TRBJ2-2	TGTGCCAGCAGCTTGGGATTACAGGGGCAAAAATATTACACCGGGGAGCTGTTTTTT	CASSLGLQGQKYYTGELFF
NA	TRBD1	15	TRBV2	TRBJ1-5	TGTGCCAGCAGGAGTGGGCAGGGGGCTTATCAGCCCCAGCATTTT	CASRSGQGAYQPQHF
NA	TRBD2	15	TRBV27	TRBJ2-3	TGTGCCAGCAGTTTAAGCGGGGGGGCCACAGATACGCAGTATTTT	CASSLSGGATDTQYF
NA	NA	16	TRBV7-2	TRBJ1-4	TGTGCCAGCAGCGCTACTGGCAGGGTTACTAATGAAAAACTGTTTTTT	CASSATGRVTNEKLFF
few	NA	14	TRBV28	TRBJ2-5	TGTGCCAGCACCATCGAGGCAGGGCGAGAGACCCAGTACTTC	CASTIEAGRETQYF
NA	TRBD1	15	TRBV18	TRBJ2-1	TGTGCCAGCTTAGCCGGGACAGGGGGCTACAATGAGCAGTTCTTC	CASLAGTGGYNEQFF
NA	NA	14	TRBV5-5	TRBJ2-5	TGTGCCAGCAGCCTGACAGGAAGGCAAGAGACCCAGTACTTC	CASSLTGRQETQYF
NA	TRBD1	13	TRBV6-7	TRBJ1-2	TGTGCCAGCAGTTACCTTAACAGGGGGCATGTCACCTTC	CASSYLNRGHVTF
NA	TRBD1	13	TRBV6-6	TRBJ1-5	TGTGCCAGCAGTTCAGGACAGGGGAAGCCCCAGCATTTT	CASSSGQGKPQHF
NA	NA	13	TRBV28	TRBJ1-3	TGTGCCAGCAGTTTGAGGCTCGGAAACACCATATATTTT	CASSLRLGNTIYF
few	NA	15	TRBV4-2	TRBJ2-1	TGTGCCAGCAGCCAAGACGAAGCCTCCTACAATGAGCAGTTCTTC	CASSQDEASYNEQFF
NA	NA	15	TRBV5-1	TRBJ2-7	TGCGCCAGCAGCTTGGTTACAGATAAGTCCTACGAGCAGTACTTC	CASSLVTDKSYEQYF